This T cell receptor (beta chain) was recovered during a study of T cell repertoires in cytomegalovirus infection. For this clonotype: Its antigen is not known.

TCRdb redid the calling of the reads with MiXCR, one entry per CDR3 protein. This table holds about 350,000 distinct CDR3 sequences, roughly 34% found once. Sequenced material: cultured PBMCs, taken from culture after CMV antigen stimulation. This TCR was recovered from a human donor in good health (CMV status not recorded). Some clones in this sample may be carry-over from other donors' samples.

The CDR3 spells CASSLPGSYQPQHF. The CDR3 nucleotides read TGTGCCAGCAGTTTACCCGGGAGTTATCAGCCCCAGCATTTT. V usage is TRBV28 and J usage is TRBJ1-5; D not certain. CDR1 and CDR2 from the germline V gene are MDHEN and SYDVKM. Trimming removed 2 bases at V and 5 bases at J, with 10 bases between. The length of the CDR3 is 14 residues.